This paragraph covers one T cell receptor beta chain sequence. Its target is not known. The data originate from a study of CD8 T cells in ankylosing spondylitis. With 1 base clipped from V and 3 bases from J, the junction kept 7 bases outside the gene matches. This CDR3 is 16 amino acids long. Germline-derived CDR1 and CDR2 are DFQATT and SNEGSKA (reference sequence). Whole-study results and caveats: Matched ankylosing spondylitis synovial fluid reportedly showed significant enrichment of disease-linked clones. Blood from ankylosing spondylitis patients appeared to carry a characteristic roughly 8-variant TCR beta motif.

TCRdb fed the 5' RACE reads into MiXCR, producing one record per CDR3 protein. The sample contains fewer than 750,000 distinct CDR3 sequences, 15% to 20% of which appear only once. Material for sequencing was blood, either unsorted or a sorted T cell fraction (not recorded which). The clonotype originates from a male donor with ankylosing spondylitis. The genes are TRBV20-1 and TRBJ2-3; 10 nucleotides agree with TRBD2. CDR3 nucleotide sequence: TGCAGTGCTAGAGTTCAGGCTAGCGGGAGAACAGATACGCAGTATTTT. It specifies CSARVQASGRTDTQYF.